The rows below give T cell receptor beta chains drawn from one sample of a study of cytomegalovirus exposure and HLA in healthy donors. Clones were read by immunoSEQ multiplex PCR, and TCRdb kept only the in-frame ones, dropping some. This table has about 84,000 clones, 63% appearing once. Source material: PBMCs. The origin of the receptors is a woman in her thirties or forties in good health and CMV-seropositive. Each CDR3 is given with its conserved first and last residue. Each record gives: D gene, V gene, J gene, clone size, CDR3 protein, CDR3 DNA. D genes are given only for firm matches. Part of the rows lack a size; the others show once, few, many or a class for expanded clones.

d_gene: TRBD2
v_gene: TRBV28
j_gene: TRBJ2-1
abundance: -
CDR3aa: CASSSSSGRVFEQFF
CDR3nt: TGTGCCAGCAGTTCATCTAGCGGGAGGGTTTTTGAGCAGTTCTTC

d_gene: TRBD1
v_gene: TRBV19
j_gene: TRBJ2-5
abundance: -
CDR3aa: CASSIQNRGPGETQYF
CDR3nt: TGTGCCAGTAGTATCCAGAACAGGGGGCCGGGAGAGACCCAGTACTTC

d_gene: TRBD1
v_gene: TRBV5-1
j_gene: TRBJ2-5
abundance: -
CDR3aa: CASSYGQGGYQETQYF
CDR3nt: TGCGCCAGCAGCTACGGACAGGGGGGGTACCAAGAGACCCAGTACTTC

d_gene: TRBD1
v_gene: TRBV6-5
j_gene: TRBJ1-5
abundance: few
CDR3aa: CASNRGGRSQPQHF
CDR3nt: TGTGCCAGCAACAGGGGTGGAAGAAGTCAGCCCCAGCATTTT

d_gene: TRBD1
v_gene: TRBV7-9
j_gene: TRBJ2-3
abundance: -
CDR3aa: CASSLGTGYTDTQYF
CDR3nt: TGTGCCAGCAGCTTAGGGACAGGGTACACAGATACGCAGTATTTT

d_gene: TRBD1
v_gene: TRBV4-2
j_gene: TRBJ1-4
abundance: -
CDR3aa: CASSQELRDRAFGKLFF
CDR3nt: TGTGCCAGCAGCCAAGAACTTCGCGACAGGGCATTCGGCAAACTGTTTTTT

d_gene: -
v_gene: TRBV9
j_gene: TRBJ2-2
abundance: few
CDR3aa: CASSPLVTGTGELFF
CDR3nt: TGTGCCAGCAGCCCCCTCGTGACGGGGACCGGGGAGCTGTTTTTT

d_gene: -
v_gene: TRBV23-1
j_gene: TRBJ2-2
abundance: -
CDR3aa: CASSQSKPTGELFF
CDR3nt: TGCGCCAGCAGTCAATCGAAGCCGACCGGGGAGCTGTTTTTT

d_gene: TRBD2
v_gene: TRBV6-1
j_gene: TRBJ2-7
abundance: -
CDR3aa: CASARTSGSIHEQYF
CDR3nt: TGTGCCAGCGCCCGGACTAGCGGGAGTATTCACGAGCAGTACTTC

d_gene: -
v_gene: TRBV27
j_gene: TRBJ2-7
abundance: few
CDR3aa: CASRFSATYEQYF
CDR3nt: TGTGCCAGCAGATTTAGCGCAACCTACGAGCAGTACTTC

d_gene: -
v_gene: TRBV11-3
j_gene: TRBJ2-1
abundance: -
CDR3aa: CASSLGPGNEQFF
CDR3nt: TGTGCCAGCAGCTTAGGCCCGGGTAACGAGCAGTTCTTC

d_gene: TRBD1
v_gene: TRBV10-3
j_gene: TRBJ1-2
abundance: -
CDR3aa: CAISEGTARGYTF
CDR3nt: TGTGCCATCAGTGAGGGGACAGCACGGGGCTACACCTTC

d_gene: -
v_gene: TRBV9
j_gene: TRBJ2-1
abundance: once
CDR3aa: CASSVGLEQFF
CDR3nt: TGTGCCAGCAGCGTAGGTCTGGAGCAGTTCTTC

d_gene: TRBD1
v_gene: TRBV4-1
j_gene: TRBJ1-1
abundance: -
CDR3aa: CASKFMDRGDTEAFF
CDR3nt: TGCGCCAGCAAATTCATGGACAGGGGGGACACTGAAGCTTTCTTC

d_gene: -
v_gene: TRBV9
j_gene: TRBJ2-2
abundance: -
CDR3aa: CASQGRGNTGELFF
CDR3nt: TGTGCCTCCCAAGGCCGGGGGAACACCGGGGAGCTGTTTTTT

d_gene: TRBD1
v_gene: TRBV5-1
j_gene: TRBJ2-3
abundance: -
CDR3aa: CASSLGDSSSTDTQYF
CDR3nt: TGCGCCAGCAGCTTGGGGGACAGTTCTAGCACAGATACGCAGTATTTT

d_gene: TRBD2
v_gene: TRBV4-3
j_gene: TRBJ2-1
abundance: -
CDR3aa: CASSPWTSGNNEQFF
CDR3nt: TGCGCCAGCAGCCCCTGGACTAGCGGTAACAATGAGCAGTTCTTC

d_gene: TRBD2
v_gene: TRBV27
j_gene: TRBJ2-1
abundance: -
CDR3aa: CASSPLGGYEQFF
CDR3nt: TGTGCCAGCAGTCCACTCGGGGGGTATGAGCAGTTCTTC

d_gene: TRBD1
v_gene: TRBV5-1
j_gene: TRBJ2-1
abundance: many
CDR3aa: CASSFAGGTYNEQFF
CDR3nt: TGCGCCAGCAGCTTTGCAGGGGGCACGTACAATGAGCAGTTCTTC

d_gene: TRBD1
v_gene: TRBV28
j_gene: TRBJ2-7
abundance: -
CDR3aa: CASSSSDRFAYEQYF
CDR3nt: TGTGCCAGCAGTTCCTCGGACAGGTTTGCCTACGAGCAGTACTTC

d_gene: -
v_gene: TRBV21-1
j_gene: TRBJ1-2
abundance: -
CDR3aa: CASKPGDGYTF
CDR3nt: TGTGCCAGTAAACCCGGGGATGGCTACACCTTC

d_gene: TRBD2
v_gene: TRBV28
j_gene: TRBJ2-5
abundance: -
CDR3aa: CASIGERLAGGKYF
CDR3nt: TGTGCCAGCATCGGGGAGCGACTAGCGGGAGGGAAGTACTTC

d_gene: -
v_gene: TRBV6-1
j_gene: TRBJ1-4
abundance: -
CDR3aa: CASSEFRGTNEKLFF
CDR3nt: TGTGCCAGCAGTGAGTTCAGGGGTACTAATGAAAAACTGTTTTTT

d_gene: -
v_gene: TRBV6-6
j_gene: TRBJ2-2
abundance: -
CDR3aa: CASSSRQTGELFF
CDR3nt: TGTGCCAGCAGTTCCCGACAGACCGGGGAGCTGTTTTTT

d_gene: -
v_gene: TRBV11-2
j_gene: TRBJ2-1
abundance: few
CDR3aa: CASSLPGNEQFF
CDR3nt: TGTGCCAGCAGCTTGCCGGGTAATGAGCAGTTCTTC

d_gene: TRBD1
v_gene: TRBV6-5
j_gene: TRBJ1-5
abundance: once
CDR3aa: CASRSTGAIDHPQHF
CDR3nt: TGTGCCAGCAGGTCGACAGGGGCTATAGATCATCCCCAGCATTTT